This TCR beta chain stems from a study of post-analysis software for immune sequencing data. Study results and limitations: In multiple sclerosis, normalized Chao1 diversity was significantly below that of controls. Patients showed TRBV5-6, TRBV5-1 and TRBV20-1 among roughly 5 TRBV segments more frequent than in controls.

cDNA libraries for TCR beta contained unique molecular identifiers. TCRdb re-called the PCR reads with MiXCR, one entry per CDR3 protein. The sample lists under 900,000 distinct CDR3 sequences; roughly half were seen once. As concerns this clonotype: Its antigen is as yet unknown.

Germline assignment: CDR1 DFQATT and CDR2 SNEGSKA (reference sequence). V was clipped by 2 bases and J by 14 bases, with 16 bases between them. The CDR3 covers 12 residues. Material for sequencing was blood. The clonotype was recovered from a girl aged 5-17 years with multiple sclerosis. V and J are TRBV20-1 and TRBJ2-1; D is possibly TRBD1 (5 bases). CDR3 bases: TGCAGTGCTAGATACGATGCAGTAGGGGAGTTCTTC. Translation: CSARYDAVGEFF.